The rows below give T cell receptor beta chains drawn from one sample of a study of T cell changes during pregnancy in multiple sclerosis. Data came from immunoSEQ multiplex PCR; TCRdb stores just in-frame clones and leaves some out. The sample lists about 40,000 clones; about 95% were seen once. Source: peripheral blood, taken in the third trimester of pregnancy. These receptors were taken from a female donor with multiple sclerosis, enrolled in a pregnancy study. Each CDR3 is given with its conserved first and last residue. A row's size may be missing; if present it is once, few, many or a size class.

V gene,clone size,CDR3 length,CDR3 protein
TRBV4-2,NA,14,CASSRDYGTDTQYF
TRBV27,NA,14,CASSPGGTGYGYTF
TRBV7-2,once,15,CASSPMGTRADTQYF
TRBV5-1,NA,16,CASSLAGRAGGEKLFF
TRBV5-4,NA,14,CASSWDRGGSPLHF
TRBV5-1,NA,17,CASSLTGKVTRNQPQHF
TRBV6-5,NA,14,CASRTGEGNQPQHF
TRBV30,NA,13,CAWRWEGPNEQYF
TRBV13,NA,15,CASSLVGQGGTEAFF
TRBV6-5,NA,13,CASSYGQTYEQYF
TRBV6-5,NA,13,CASSYLGANEQFF
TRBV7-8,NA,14,CASSLVLAAYEQYF
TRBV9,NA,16,CASSPFQQGEIYEQYF
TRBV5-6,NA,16,CASSMRVGNIYNEQFF
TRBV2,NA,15,CASSGGVGGTYEQYF
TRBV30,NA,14,CAWSPPSRTDTQYF
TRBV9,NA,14,CASSVGQGPHEQYF
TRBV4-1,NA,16,CASSQASGSSYNEQFF
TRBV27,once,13,CASSLSSQNEQFF
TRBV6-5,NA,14,CASSTRGANNEQFF